The T cell receptor beta chain under discussion was sequenced for a study of blood T cell repertoires in COVID-19 (dated by TCRdb to 2020 to 2022). Notes on the research overall: Samples from collaborators originated in the United States, Italy and Spain and spanned both the acute and convalescent phases of COVID-19. The material from the prospective study consisted of cDNA or gDNA derived from T cells, B-cell-depleted T cells, or PBMCs. Deeply sampled blood TCRbeta repertoires from subjects exposed to, actively infected with, or recovered from COVID-19 were included in the dataset. A freely available public database, intended as a resource for researchers studying the immune response to SARS-CoV-2, is where the repertoires were released. Samples came from the ongoing ImmuneRACE study (first 160 participants) plus 1,254 subjects from 6 global collaborators. Nearly every sample came with metadata listing a de-identified subject ID, COVID-19 status, age in years and sex. Where HLA class I and class II types were available, the types were taken from metadata supplied by the sample provider, not from assay-based typing.

With regard to this clone: What this receptor recognizes is not known. No base-level quality is on record; no much larger clone is a single base apart.

One collaborating source in Seattle enrolled patients during active infection and followed them longitudinally through the course of disease. Each collaborating institution followed its own protocols to collect whole blood in K2EDTA tubes. For TCRbeta analysis, collaborator samples were shipped as frozen whole blood, as isolated PBMCs, or as DNA extracted from either sample type. TCRbeta CDR3 regions were amplified from genomic DNA by means of the immunoSEQ Assay, a bias-controlled multiplex PCR. The original pipeline was this. The number of nucleated cells in each sample was estimated from the amplification of reference gene primers within the assay. To quantify the absolute abundance of each unique TCRbeta CDR3 rearrangement, sequence reads were collapsed and filtered. Productive Simpson clonality was computed per sample as the square root of Simpson's diversity index over productive rearrangements. Drawn from immuneACCESS, this table holds only the in-frame rearrangements with V and J called that TCRdb kept. Clones are partly lost; checked studies trace under half to an unresolved V gene and leave the rest unexplained. V, J and clone size were drawn from that table, and D and trimming were deduced from the DNA. This sample gives roughly 340,000 clones in total; around nine tenths of them show up just once. 7% to 8% of the sample is in the top ten clones.

The junction shows trimming of 0 bases on V and 7 bases on J, and the gene matches do not reach 8 bases of it. The CDR3 contains 16 residues, cysteine and phenylalanine counted. Only the CDR3 part of the read is kept: 48 bases, read in frame from the first base. Per the germline V gene, KGHSH is the CDR1 and LQKENI is the CDR2. The investigation overall reported the following: Clinical and demographic metadata were provided uncurated, with the amount varying by source and participant.

The sequencing sample was made of peripheral blood. The chain was built from TRBV18 and TRBJ2-1; 8 junctional bases match TRBD2. The TCR comes from a woman between 65 and 79 years old with COVID-19, enrolled during active disease. The DNA reads TGTGCCAGCTCACCACCGAGCGGGGGAATCGCGAATGAGCAGTTCTTC. This codes for CASSPPSGGIANEQFF.